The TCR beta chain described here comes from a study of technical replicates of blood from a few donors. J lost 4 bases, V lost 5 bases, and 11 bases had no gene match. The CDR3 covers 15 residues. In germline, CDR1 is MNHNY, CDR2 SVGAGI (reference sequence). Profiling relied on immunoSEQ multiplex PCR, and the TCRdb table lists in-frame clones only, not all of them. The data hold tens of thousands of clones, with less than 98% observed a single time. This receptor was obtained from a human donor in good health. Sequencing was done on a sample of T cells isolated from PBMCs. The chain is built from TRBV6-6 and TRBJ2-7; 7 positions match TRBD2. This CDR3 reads CASSLDRGEGYEQYF. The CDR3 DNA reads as TGTGCCAGCAGTCTAGACAGAGGGGAGGGGTACGAGCAGTACTTC.